This T cell receptor beta chain is drawn from a study of T cells in Graves' hyperthyroidism and ophthalmopathy. This clonotype was recorded at least ten times. Germline CDR1 reads MNHEY; CDR2 reads SMNVEV (reference sequence). Trimming took 4 bases from V and 5 from J, leaving 8 bases between them. The CDR3 totals 12 residues. It was RNA transcripts that yielded the amplified TCR beta CDR3 regions. HTBI primers were the set used in a first-round RT-PCR of the TCR CDR3. From the multiplex PCR reads, TCRdb called clonotypes with MiXCR, one entry per CDR3 protein. The sample yields 500,000 to 750,000 distinct CDR3 sequences, less than 20% seen once.

Sample: blood. The chain joins TRBV27 to TRBJ2-5; unclear D gene. The receptor's source is a woman aged 25 to 39 with Graves' hyperthyroidism. The CDR3 region has the DNA TGTGCCAGCAGTTCCGATGGGGAGACCCAGTACTTC. Amino acids: CASSSDGETQYF.